This TCR beta chain stems from a study of shared clonotypes between healthy human individuals. The CDR3 runs 15 residues. Germline-derived CDR1 and CDR2 are SGHRS and YFSETQ. The germline V and J ends were trimmed by 2 bases and 4 bases, with 12 bases remaining between them. The run depth of the assay was deep. Method: immunoSEQ multiplex PCR; TCRdb's copy keeps in-frame clones and lacks some. The sample has about 2.4 million clones; 93% are singletons. Study donors comprised healthy, HIV-negative adults devoid of recent acute infection or vaccination. Only Caucasian adults living in Nashville, Tennessee made up the donor group. Partitioning of CD4+ cells yielded a CD45RA+ naive subset and a CD45RA-negative memory subset.

The specimen was naive CD4+ T cells from PBMCs. Subset specified: CD45RA+ positively selected. The sequence came from a man aged 18 to 29 in good health. Some clones in this sample may be carry-over from other donors' samples. V usage is TRBV5-1 and J usage is TRBJ2-2, with TRBD2 as a possible D gene (5 bases). Here the CDR3 reads CASSLTGRGTGELFF. The DNA of the CDR3 is TGCGCCAGCAGCTTAACTGGACGGGGCACCGGGGAGCTGTTTTTT.